The 17 T cell receptor beta chains below were found in one sample sequenced in a study of response to subunit inactivated influenza vaccine. From the RT-PCR reads, TCRdb called clonotypes with MiXCR, one entry per CDR3 protein. The sample carries about 620,000 distinct CDR3 sequences, 11% recorded once. In addition, the sample was reused for a study of T cells expressing NK-cell markers. This second study says: The authors made TCR beta cDNA libraries by 5'RACE template switching. This switching added a universal primer site and UMIs.

This specimen was PBMCs from blood, taken on the day of vaccination. These receptors originate from a man aged 45-65 years who received an inactivated influenza vaccine.

The genes are TRBV20-1 and TRBJ2-1, with 14 bases lining up with TRBD2. CDR1 and CDR2 from the germline V gene are DFQATT and SNEGSKA (reference sequence). The V segment lost 7 bases and the J segment 8 bases; nucleotides outside the gene matches: 7. CDR3 length equals 14 residues. This CDR3 reads CSVMTSGRVDEQFF. The CDR3 DNA follows: TGCAGTGTCATGACTAGCGGGAGGGTCGATGAGCAGTTCTTC.

A few counts support this clonotype. V is TRBV28 and J is TRBJ2-7, with a possible D match to TRBD2 (5 bases). Per the germline V gene, CDR1 is MDHEN and CDR2 is SYDVKM. The CDR3 length is 11 residues. CDR3 coding DNA: TGTGCTACGGGGAACTCCTACGAGCAGTACTTC. It is translated as CATGNSYEQYF.

This clonotype has a handful of counts. The chain employs TRBV4-1 and TRBJ2-3; the D is unclear. V was shortened by 0 bases and J by 5 bases, with 9 bases between the two germline ends. The CDR3 runs 14 residues. The V gene's germline CDR1 is MGHRA and CDR2 YSYEKL. DNA of the CDR3: TGCGCCAGCAGCCAAGATCCAGGCAGAGATACGCAGTATTTT. Its protein product is CASSQDPGRDTQYF.

A few counts support this clonotype. The rearrangement joins TRBV28 to TRBJ2-7; maybe TRBD2 (5 bases). Germline assignment: CDR1 MDHEN and CDR2 SYDVKM. The CDR3 extends over 14 amino acids. The V gene lost 3 bases and the J gene lost 0 bases, with 9 bases spanning the gap. The CDR3 bases are TGTGCCAGCAGTTTCGCCGGGGACTCCTACGAGCAGTACTTC. This gives the protein CASSFAGDSYEQYF. The full variable domain, in which reference TRBV28 and TRBJ2-7 provide the parts outside the CDR3, is DVKVTQSSRYLVKRTGEKVFLECVQDMDHENMFWYRQDPGLGLRLIYFSYDVKMKEKGDIPEGYSVSREKKERFSLILESASTNQTSMYLCASSFAGDSYEQYFGPGTRLTVT.

V and J are TRBV29-1 and TRBJ2-5, with D possibly being TRBD1 or TRBD2 (5 bases each). Germline CDR1 is SQVTM and CDR2 is ANQGSEA. The ends were cut back, 0 bases at V and 4 bases at J, with 24 bases in the middle. This CDR3 region has 18 residues. In DNA form, the CDR3 reads TGCAGCGTTGAAGATCGCTCGGGGCGAAGTGAAAGGGTAGAGACCCAGTACTTC. Amino acid sequence: CSVEDRSGRSERVETQYF.

V and J are TRBV20-1 and TRBJ1-1, with D possibly TRBD1 on 6 matching bases. CDR1 and CDR2 (germline): DFQATT, SNEGSKA (reference sequence). V was cut by 6 bases and J by 1 base, with 15 bases left in between. The CDR3 extends over 14 amino acids. CDR3: CSARGGRTNTEAFF. CDR3 DNA sequence: TGCAGTGCCCGGGGGGGGCGAACGAACACTGAAGCTTTCTTT.

There are a few counts of this clonotype. The chain uses TRBV29-1 and TRBJ2-3; D may be TRBD2 (7 bases). The CDR3 is 16 amino acids. The germline gives CDR1 SQVTM, CDR2 ANQGSEA. Trimming shortened V by 6 bases and J by 0 bases, and 19 bases separated the two germline ends. This chain's CDR3 is CSVQGSSRESTDTQYF. The CDR3, as DNA: TGCAGCGTCCAGGGGAGCTCGCGGGAGAGCACAGATACGCAGTATTTT.

The chain couples TRBV7-9 to TRBJ2-1, with D tentatively TRBD1 or TRBD2 (5 bases each). CDR1 is SEHNR, CDR2 FQNEAQ, per germline (reference sequence). This CDR3 has 17 residues. V was trimmed by 1 base and J by 6 bases, leaving 19 bases between them. The chain's CDR3 is CASSLGLGRRGVNEQFF. DNA for the CDR3: TGTGCCAGCAGCTTAGGATTGGGGCGGAGAGGGGTCAATGAGCAGTTCTTC.

Remarks on this clonotype: It may be a read error: a sequence one base away is much more abundant. The chain links TRBV10-3 to TRBJ2-2; either TRBD1 or TRBD2 may supply D (5 bases each). Germline V CDR1 and CDR2: ENHRY, SYGVKD. V lost 4 bases, J lost 7 bases, and 19 bases lay in between. The CDR3 consists of 16 residues. The CDR3 DNA reads TGTGCCATCAGTGTGTCGGGACGGGGAGATGGCGGGGAGCTGTTTTTT. It encodes CAISVSGRGDGGELFF.

This clonotype has only a few counts. V and J are TRBV28 and TRBJ2-3, with TRBD2 matching 16 bases. J lost 4 bases, V lost 11 bases, and 6 bases had no gene match. The germline CDR1 and CDR2 sequences are MDHEN and SYDVKM. This CDR3 region has 15 residues. The CDR3 loop reads CAGGTSGGAPDTQYF. The CDR3 coding sequence is TGTGCCGGCGGGACTAGCGGGGGGGCCCCAGATACGCAGTATTTT. The full variable domain, in which reference TRBV28 and TRBJ2-3 provide the parts outside the CDR3, is DVKVTQSSRYLVKRTGEKVFLECVQDMDHENMFWYRQDPGLGLRLIYFSYDVKMKEKGDIPEGYSVSREKKERFSLILESASTNQTSMYLCAGGTSGGAPDTQYFGPGTRLTVL.

The chain uses TRBV29-1 and TRBJ1-5, with 8 nucleotides matching TRBD1. J gave up 5 bases and V 5 bases, and 8 bases lay outside the gene matches. The CDR3 is made up of 14 amino acids. Germline V CDR1 and CDR2: SQVTM, ANQGSEA. CDR3 sequence reads: CSVSGTGLDQPQHF. The CDR3 bases are TGCAGCGTTAGCGGGACAGGCCTTGATCAGCCCCAGCATTTT.

This clonotype has only a few counts. The chain joins TRBV10-3 to TRBJ1-1; D might be TRBD1 (5 bases). CDR1 is ENHRY and CDR2 is SYGVKD in the germline V gene. Trimming stripped 3 bases from V and 4 bases from J, with 15 bases between. This CDR3 spans 15 amino acids. As DNA, the CDR3 is TGTGCCATCAGTGAAAGTCAGGGCAGGGTCACTGAAGCTTTCTTT. Translating gives CAISESQGRVTEAFF.

This clonotype showed up many times. V and J are TRBV4-1 and TRBJ1-1, with a tentative D call TRBD1 (6 bases). The germline gives CDR1 MGHRA, CDR2 YSYEKL. This CDR3 comprises 13 residues. Trimming took off 3 bases at V and 4 bases at J, with 9 bases between the two ends. The CDR3 spells CASSHGGGTEAFF. The CDR3 nucleotides are TGCGCCAGCAGCCATGGAGGGGGCACTGAAGCTTTCTTT.

The chain joins TRBV3-1 to TRBJ2-7; tentatively, D is TRBD1 (5 bases). V lost 0 bases and J lost 9, with 12 bases in between. This CDR3 region has 13 residues. In germline, CDR1 is LGHDT, CDR2 YNNKEL (reference sequence). The CDR3 here is CASSQDLGAGQYF. CDR3 nucleotides: TGTGCCAGCAGCCAAGATCTTGGGGCAGGGCAGTACTTC.

This clonotype has a handful of counts. The chain recombines TRBV18 with TRBJ2-1; tentatively, D is TRBD1 (5 bases). Germline assignment: CDR1 KGHSH and CDR2 LQKENI. Trimming removed 4 bases from V and 8 bases from J, with 15 bases in between. The CDR3 loop spans 14 amino acids. The CDR3 nucleotides read TGTGCCAGCTCACGTTCCAGGGTTGATGATGAGCAGTTCTTC. This translates into CASSRSRVDDEQFF. The complete variable domain, with remaining parts taken from reference TRBV18 and TRBJ2-1, reads NAGVMQNPRHLVRRRGQEARLRCSPMKGHSHVYWYRQLPEEGLKFMVYLQKENIIDESGMPKERFSAEFPKEGPSILRIQQVVRGDSAAYFCASSRSRVDDEQFFGPGTRLTVL.

The chain joins TRBV7-9 to TRBJ2-3, with 13 bases fitting TRBD2. The CDR3 runs to 17 residues. The V gene end was trimmed by 2 bases and the J gene end by 3 bases; junction bases not matched to a gene: 5. Germline V gives CDR1 SEHNR, CDR2 FQNEAQ (reference sequence). The CDR3 region has the DNA TGTGCCAGCAGCTTACCCCAGACTAGCGGGAGGACAGATACGCAGTATTTT. Protein product: CASSLPQTSGRTDTQYF.

This clonotype was observed a handful of times. DNA of the CDR3: TGTGCCAGCAGGGTGTTAGGGAAATCCTACGAGCAGTACTTC. Translating gives CASRVLGKSYEQYF. V is TRBV12-3 or TRBV12-4 and J is TRBJ2-7; D ambiguous. This CDR3 contains 14 residues. Trimming removed 6 bases from V and 1 base from J, with 13 bases in between.